A single sample is the source of the 24 T cell receptor beta chains below, sequenced in a study of T-cell reconstitution after alpha-beta-depleted transplantation in children. Unique molecular identifiers were incorporated when the TCRbeta library was constructed. Via MiXCR, TCRdb re-called the PCR reads, giving one row per CDR3 protein. Of a few hundred thousand distinct CDR3 sequences detected, 25% to 30% appear once; the ten largest clones hold around a third. The material was PBMCs, obtained before TCRalphabeta/CD19-depleted stem cell transplant. All receptors come from a boy in the first two years of life with Wiskott-Aldrich syndrome, due to receive a stem cell transplant.

This chain uses TRBV24-1 with TRBJ2-2; D assignment may be TRBD1 or TRBD2 (5 bases each). CDR1 and CDR2 (germline): KGHDR, SFDVKD. The CDR3 sequence is 16 residues long. The V end lost 1 base, the J end lost 2 bases, and 10 bases lay between the germline ends. CDR3 protein: CATSDFGTVNTGELFF. DNA for the CDR3: TGTGCCACCAGTGATTTCGGGACGGTAAACACCGGGGAGCTGTTTTTT.

V gene TRBV6-5 combines with J gene TRBJ2-5; perhaps TRBD1 as D (6 bases). Germline V gene sequence: CDR1 MNHEY, CDR2 SVGAGI. Trimming stripped 6 bases from V and 3 bases from J, with 8 bases between. This CDR3 is built from 12 residues. In nucleotides, the CDR3 is TGTGCCAGCAGACGGACAGAAGAGACCCAGTACTTC. Translation: CASRRTEETQYF.

This clonotype occurred many times. J is TRBJ2-1 and V is TRBV3-1; a possible D gene is TRBD2 (6 bases). Germline V gene sequence: CDR1 LGHDT, CDR2 YNNKEL (reference sequence). This CDR3 is built from 16 residues. Deletions cut 1 base from V and 2 bases from J, with 12 bases between. CDR3 sequence reads: CASSQGLAGTYNEQFF. CDR3 bases: TGTGCCAGCAGCCAAGGGCTGGCGGGAACCTACAATGAGCAGTTCTTC.

This sequence joins TRBV5-1 and TRBJ2-5, with D perhaps being TRBD1 or TRBD2 (5 bases each). This CDR3 region has 15 residues. Between the trimmed V and J ends, which lost 0 bases and 2 bases, there was a span of 11 bases. Germline V gene sequence: CDR1 SGHRS, CDR2 YFSETQ. CDR3 nucleotides: TGCGCCAGCAGCTTGGAGGGGACGGCTCAAGAGACCCAGTACTTC. This codes for CASSLEGTAQETQYF.

This clonotype was found a few times. The J gene is TRBJ2-3, the V gene TRBV20-1; the match to TRBD2 covers 7 bases. The V gene end was trimmed by 6 bases and the J gene end by 1 base; junction bases not matched to a gene: 10. The germline gives CDR1 DFQATT, CDR2 SNEGSKA (reference sequence). CDR3 length: 15 residues. CDR3: CSALHLAARTDTQYF. The CDR3 bases are TGCAGTGCACTACATCTAGCGGCCCGCACAGATACGCAGTATTTT.

The V call is TRBV27, the J call TRBJ2-1; 10 positions match TRBD2. Germline assignment: CDR1 MNHEY and CDR2 SMNVEV (reference sequence). The CDR3 is made up of 15 amino acids. With 5 bases clipped from V and 4 bases from J, the junction kept 5 bases outside the gene matches. The CDR3 sequence is CASSMGLAIYNEQFF. The CDR3 coding sequence is TGTGCCAGCAGTATGGGACTAGCGATTTACAATGAGCAGTTCTTC.

This clonotype was seen a handful of times. The V call is TRBV29-1, the J call TRBJ1-3; TRBD1 is a possible D gene (6 bases). The CDR3 contains 15 residues. Germline V lookup: CDR1 SQVTM, CDR2 ANQGSEA. V lost 6 bases to trimming and J lost 0 bases, with 15 bases between them. DNA for the CDR3: TGCAGCGTACAGGGTCCCCTAGGCTCTGGAAACACCATATATTTT. Translating gives CSVQGPLGSGNTIYF.

This chain uses TRBV5-1 with TRBJ1-1, with TRBD1 matching over 10 bases. Germline assignment: CDR1 SGHRS and CDR2 YFSETQ. The CDR3 length is 15 residues. The V segment lost 2 bases and the J segment 4 bases; nucleotides outside the gene matches: 5. DNA for the CDR3: TGCGCCAGCAGCTTACAAAGGACAGGGGGCACTGAAGCTTTCTTT. It translates to CASSLQRTGGTEAFF.

This clonotype occurred a few times. The J gene is TRBJ1-5, the V gene TRBV5-5, with unresolved D. The germline V gene has CDR1 SGHKS and CDR2 YYEKEE (reference sequence). Trimming pared 5 bases from V and 3 bases from J, leaving 12 bases between. CDR3 length: 14 amino acids. CDR3: CASRPDKDNQPQHF. Written as DNA, the CDR3 is TGTGCCAGCAGACCCGACAAAGACAATCAGCCCCAGCATTTT.

Notes on this clonotype: A read error may be the cause here, since a much bigger clone is one base away. The V and J genes are TRBV7-2 and TRBJ2-7; D may be TRBD1 (5 bases). The V and J ends lost 5 bases and 5 bases respectively, with 19 bases between them. Germline V lookup: CDR1 SGHTA, CDR2 FQGNSA. CDR3 length equals 15 residues. In DNA, the CDR3 is TGTGCCAGCAGCGGGGCCCCTCCTCCAGAAGACGAGCAGTACTTC. Protein sequence: CASSGAPPPEDEQYF.

The chain couples TRBV20-1 to TRBJ2-3; a weak D match, TRBD1 (6 bases). Germline CDR1 DFQATT, CDR2 SNEGSKA (reference sequence). V gave up 3 bases and J gave up 0 bases, with 13 bases separating them. This CDR3 is built from 15 residues. The DNA for the CDR3 is TGCAGTGCTAGTTCGGGACAAGGTAGCACAGATACGCAGTATTTT. This codes for CSASSGQGSTDTQYF.

This rearrangement joins TRBV5-1 to TRBJ1-2; 8 nucleotides match TRBD1. The V segment lost 0 bases and the J segment 8 bases; nucleotides outside the gene matches: 6. The CDR3 spans 14 residues. Per germline, CDR1 SGHRS and CDR2 YFSETQ. CDR3 bases: TGCGCCAGCAGCTTGGGGACAGGGATAGGGGGCTACACCTTC. Translating gives CASSLGTGIGGYTF.

The J gene is TRBJ2-1, the V gene TRBV10-3, with unresolved D. The germline V gene has CDR1 ENHRY and CDR2 SYGVKD. V lost 4 bases and J 4 bases, leaving 14 bases between the germline ends. This CDR3 region has 15 residues. Written as DNA, the CDR3 is TGTGCCATCAGTGTGGTTGGAGTTGGGTACAATGAGCAGTTCTTC. The encoded protein is CAISVVGVGYNEQFF.

This clonotype was seen only a few times. CDR3 nucleotides: TGCAGCGTTGCCCGGACAGGGGAAATAGGGGAGCTGTTTTTT. It specifies CSVARTGEIGELFF. This chain connects TRBV29-1 to TRBJ2-2, with 9 bases that match TRBD1. The CDR3 spans 14 residues. CDR1 is SQVTM, CDR2 ANQGSEA, per germline. Trimming removed 4 bases from V and 8 bases from J; junction bases left unmatched: 8.

In its sample, this clonotype was seen a few times. This chain connects TRBV12-3 or TRBV12-4 to TRBJ2-2; 8 nucleotides match TRBD2. Germline trimming cut 6 bases from V and 6 bases from J; bases unmatched to any gene: 12. The CDR3 runs to 16 residues. The CDR3, as DNA: TGTGCCAGCAGGCCTCGGACTAGCTCCTCGTCCGGGGAGCTGTTTTTT. Its translation is CASRPRTSSSSGELFF.

In its sample, this clonotype was seen a few times. At one of its ends the junction is not consistent with the germline gene, which may arise from a read error. The V and J genes are TRBV7-8 and TRBJ1-6; 9 positions match TRBD1. This CDR3 region has 14 residues. Germline CDR1 and CDR2: SGHVS and FQNEAQ. CDR3 in DNA: TGTGCCAGCTTGGCCGGGACAGGGCGCTCACCCTTCCACTTT. This translates into CASLAGTGRSPFHF.

The chain employs TRBV21-1 and TRBJ2-7; no check of the table's D call, TRBD2, against the DNA was made. TRBV21-1 is given as a pseudogene. CDR3 length: 15 amino acids. The CDR3 is CASSPTSGVSYEQYF. Written as DNA, the CDR3 is TGTGCCAGCAGTCCCACTAGCGGGGTCTCCTACGAGCAGTACTTC.

The CDR3 bases are TGTGCCTGGAGTGTAGTCCGCCACTCGGGGACTAGCGCTCTGTTGGGCGAGCAGTACTTC. It specifies CAWSVVRHSGTSALLGEQYF. V is TRBV30 and J is TRBJ2-7; 10 bases fit TRBD2. Germline V lookup: CDR1 GTSNPN, CDR2 SVGIG (reference sequence). V shed 0 bases, J shed 6 bases, and the junction held 23 bases outside the gene matches. The CDR3 runs to 20 residues.

The V gene is TRBV12-3 or TRBV12-4, the J gene TRBJ2-3; D perhaps matches TRBD1 (6 bases). V was shortened by 6 bases and J by 3 bases, with 16 bases between the two germline ends. The CDR3 spans 15 residues. The DNA for the CDR3 is TGTGCCAGCAGCAGGACAGCCCTCGGGACAGATACGCAGTATTTT. As protein: CASSRTALGTDTQYF.

This clonotype was counted only a few times. J is TRBJ1-2 and V is TRBV7-8, with TRBD1 matching 7 bases. The CDR3 consists of 15 residues. Germline CDR1 is SGHVS and CDR2 is FQNEAQ. J lost 8 bases, V lost 4 bases, and 13 bases had no gene match. This CDR3 reads CASSSRRDSLRGYTF. The CDR3 DNA is TGTGCCAGCAGCTCCAGAAGGGACAGCCTTAGGGGCTACACCTTC.

This clonotype turned up a few times. This chain links TRBV5-1 with TRBJ2-1; 13 nucleotides line up with TRBD2. The CDR3 is 19 amino acids. In germline, CDR1 is SGHRS, CDR2 YFSETQ. J gave up 3 bases and V 4 bases, and 13 bases lay outside the gene matches. In nucleotides, the CDR3 is TGCGCCAGCAGCCCAGGACTAGCGGGGGAGCTCTCCCTCTACAATGAGCAGTTCTTC. Residues: CASSPGLAGELSLYNEQFF.

V and J are TRBV18 and TRBJ2-2; unclear D gene. CDR3 length: 13 residues. V lost 5 bases to trimming and J lost 3 bases, with 7 bases between them. The germline CDR1 and CDR2 sequences are KGHSH and LQKENI. CDR3 sequence reads: CASSSLDTGELFF. In nucleotides, the CDR3 is TGTGCCAGCTCATCCCTTGACACCGGGGAGCTGTTTTTT.

This clonotype was recorded a few times. J is TRBJ2-1 and V is TRBV11-1; D perhaps matches TRBD2 (5 bases). With 2 bases removed from V and 3 bases from J, the gap between germline ends came to 29 bases. In germline, CDR1 is SGHAT, CDR2 FQDESV (reference sequence). CDR3 size: 21 residues. CDR3 coding DNA: TGTGCCAGCAGCTTATTACTCTGGGGAGAACGTGGGGTAACGAACTACAATGAGCAGTTCTTC. It codes for CASSLLLWGERGVTNYNEQFF. The full variable domain, rest sourced from reference TRBV11-1 and TRBJ2-1, is EAEVAQSPRYKITEKSQAVAFWCDPISGHATLYWYRQILGQGPELLVQFQDESVVDDSQLPKDRFSAERLKGVDSTLKIQPAELGDSAMYLCASSLLLWGERGVTNYNEQFFGPGTRLTVL.

J is TRBJ2-7 and V is TRBV27; possibly TRBD1 or TRBD2 for D (5 bases each). Trimming left V 10 bases short and J 4 bases short, with 17 bases between. The CDR3 covers 13 residues. The germline V gene has CDR1 MNHEY and CDR2 SMNVEV (reference sequence). In DNA, the CDR3 is TGTGCCACCTTCGGGGCACCGGAGTACGAGCAGTACTTC. It is translated as CATFGAPEYEQYF.